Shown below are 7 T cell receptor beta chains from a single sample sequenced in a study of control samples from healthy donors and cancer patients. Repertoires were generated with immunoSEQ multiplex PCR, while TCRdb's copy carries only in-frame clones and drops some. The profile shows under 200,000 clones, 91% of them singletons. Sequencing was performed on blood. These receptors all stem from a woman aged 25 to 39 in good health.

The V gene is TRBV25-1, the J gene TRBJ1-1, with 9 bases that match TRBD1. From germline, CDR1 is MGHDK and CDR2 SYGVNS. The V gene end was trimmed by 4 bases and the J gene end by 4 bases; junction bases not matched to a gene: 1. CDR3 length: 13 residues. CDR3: CASSGGQGTEAFF. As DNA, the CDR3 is TGTGCCAGCAGTGGGGGACAGGGCACTGAAGCTTTCTTT.

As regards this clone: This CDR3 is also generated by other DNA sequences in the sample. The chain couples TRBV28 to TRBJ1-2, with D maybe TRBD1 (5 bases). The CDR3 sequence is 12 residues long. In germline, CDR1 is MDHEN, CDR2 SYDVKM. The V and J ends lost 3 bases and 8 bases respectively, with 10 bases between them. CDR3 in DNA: TGTGCCAGCAGTTTGGGGGTGAGGGGCTACACCTTC. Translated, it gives CASSLGVRGYTF.

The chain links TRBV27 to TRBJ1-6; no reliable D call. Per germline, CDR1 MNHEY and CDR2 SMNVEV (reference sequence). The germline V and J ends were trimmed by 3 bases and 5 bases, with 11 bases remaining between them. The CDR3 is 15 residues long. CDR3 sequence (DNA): TGTGCCAGCAGTTTGTCCAGGCAACATAATTCACCCCTCCACTTT. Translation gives CASSLSRQHNSPLHF.

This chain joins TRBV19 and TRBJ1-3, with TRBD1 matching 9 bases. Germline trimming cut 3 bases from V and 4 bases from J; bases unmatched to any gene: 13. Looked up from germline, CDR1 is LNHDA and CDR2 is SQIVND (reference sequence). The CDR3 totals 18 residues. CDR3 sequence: CASSILYTGQGRGNTIYF. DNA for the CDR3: TGTGCCAGTAGTATCCTATATACGGGACAGGGACGAGGAAACACCATATATTTT.

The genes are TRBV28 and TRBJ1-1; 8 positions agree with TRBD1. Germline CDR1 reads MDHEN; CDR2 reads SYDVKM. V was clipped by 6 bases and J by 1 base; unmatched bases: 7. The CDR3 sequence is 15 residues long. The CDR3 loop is CASRLPGQGNTEAFF. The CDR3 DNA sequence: TGTGCCAGCAGGTTACCCGGACAGGGGAACACTGAAGCTTTCTTT.

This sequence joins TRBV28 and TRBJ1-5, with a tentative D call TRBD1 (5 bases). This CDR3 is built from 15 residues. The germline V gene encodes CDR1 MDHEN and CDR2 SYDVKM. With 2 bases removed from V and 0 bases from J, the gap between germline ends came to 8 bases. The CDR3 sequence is CASSLEGYSNQPQHF. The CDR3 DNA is TGTGCCAGCAGTTTAGAGGGGTATAGCAATCAGCCCCAGCATTTT.

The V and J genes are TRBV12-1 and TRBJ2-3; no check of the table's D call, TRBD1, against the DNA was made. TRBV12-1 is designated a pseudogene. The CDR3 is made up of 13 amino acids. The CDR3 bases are TGTGCCAGCAGCTTGCAGGGCACAGATACGCAGTATTTT. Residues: CASSLQGTDTQYF.